Below, 32 T cell receptor beta chains from the same sample are listed, as sequenced in a study of shared clonotypes between healthy human individuals. Repertoires were generated with immunoSEQ multiplex PCR, while TCRdb's copy carries only in-frame clones and drops some. The sample lists hundreds of thousands of clones, around two thirds occurring once. Sequencing input: memory CD4+ T cells sorted from blood. Indicated subset: CD45RA-negative fraction. Every receptor here comes from a woman in her 30s in good health.

This chain joins TRBV19 and TRBJ1-4; no reliable D call. Looked up from germline, CDR1 is LNHDA and CDR2 is SQIVND (reference sequence). This CDR3 has 12 amino acids. Trimming stripped 3 bases from V and 11 bases from J, with 10 bases between. CDR3 nucleotides: TGTGCCAGTAGTATGGATGGAGGTAAACTGTTTTTT. Translation: CASSMDGGKLFF.

The chain has TRBV6-1 and TRBJ2-7; D is undetermined. Germline CDR1 reads MNHNS; CDR2 reads SASEGT. This CDR3 is 15 amino acids long. V gave up 7 bases and J gave up 0 bases, with 16 bases separating them. The CDR3 sequence: CASTKSELYSYEQYF. Written as DNA, the CDR3 is TGTGCCAGCACCAAAAGCGAGTTGTACTCCTACGAGCAGTACTTC.

J is TRBJ2-2 and V is TRBV28; the D gene is possibly TRBD2 (5 bases). This CDR3 comprises 13 residues. Germline CDR1 is MDHEN and CDR2 is SYDVKM. V lost 5 bases and J 6 bases, leaving 10 bases between the germline ends. The CDR3 loop is CASSPSGAGELFF. CDR3 DNA sequence: TGTGCCAGCAGTCCCAGCGGCGCCGGGGAGCTGTTTTTT.

Remarks on this clone: The same CDR3 arises from other DNA sequences in this sample as well. The V call is TRBV11-3, the J call TRBJ2-1, with 9 bases matching TRBD1. This CDR3 is built from 15 residues. The germline V gene has CDR1 SGHNT and CDR2 YENEEA. With V trimmed by 5 bases and J by 3 bases, 5 bases remained unmatched. CDR3 nucleotides: TGTGCCAGCAGCCTGGGACAGGGAAGCTACAATGAGCAGTTCTTC. It translates to CASSLGQGSYNEQFF.

The gene calls are TRBV27 and TRBJ2-1, with D perhaps matching TRBD1 or TRBD2 (5 bases each). Germline assignment: CDR1 MNHEY and CDR2 SMNVEV (reference sequence). This CDR3 is 17 amino acids long. Trimming removed 6 bases at V and 0 bases at J, with 18 bases between. The CDR3 coding sequence is TGTGCCAGCAGCCGGCGAGGGGTAGGAGTCTCCTACAATGAGCAGTTCTTC. The encoded protein is CASSRRGVGVSYNEQFF.

The chain recombines TRBV9 with TRBJ2-2; D is unclear. CDR1 and CDR2 from the germline V gene are SGDLS and YYNGEE. This CDR3 spans 15 amino acids. V dropped 0 bases and J dropped 0 bases, with 6 bases sitting between them. This CDR3 reads CASSVGATNTGELFF. In nucleotides, the CDR3 is TGTGCCAGCAGCGTAGGAGCGACGAACACCGGGGAGCTGTTTTTT.

This clone was seen more than once but under ten times. The V gene is TRBV18, the J gene TRBJ2-7, with 7 bases lining up with TRBD2. J lost 7 bases, V lost 5 bases, and 14 bases had no gene match. The CDR3 contains 15 residues. CDR1 is KGHSH, CDR2 LQKENI, per germline. The CDR3 loop reads CASSSQGGQTGEQYF. CDR3 nucleotide sequence: TGTGCCAGCTCATCGCAGGGAGGGCAAACGGGGGAGCAGTACTTC. Drawing the rest from reference TRBV18 and TRBJ2-7, the complete variable domain is NAGVMQNPRHLVRRRGQEARLRCSPMKGHSHVYWYRQLPEEGLKFMVYLQKENIIDESGMPKERFSAEFPKEGPSILRIQQVVRGDSAAYFCASSSQGGQTGEQYFGPGTRLTVT.

This chain connects TRBV11-2 to TRBJ1-1, with 10 bases lining up with TRBD1. Germline V CDR1 and CDR2: SGHAT, FQNNGV. With 1 base clipped from V and 7 bases from J, the junction kept 6 bases outside the gene matches. This CDR3 is 15 amino acids long. As DNA, the CDR3 is TGTGCCAGCAGCTTAGGGGGACAGGGGTTCAGTGAAGCTTTCTTT. Encoded protein: CASSLGGQGFSEAFF.

The V and J genes are TRBV19 and TRBJ2-7; tentatively, D is TRBD2 (6 bases). Germline loops: CDR1 LNHDA, CDR2 SQIVND (reference sequence). With 3 bases removed from V and 0 bases from J, the gap between germline ends came to 9 bases. This CDR3 is built from 14 residues. The CDR3 loop reads CASSIPGGSYEQYF. The CDR3 DNA sequence: TGTGCCAGTAGTATTCCCGGGGGCTCCTACGAGCAGTACTTC.

This chain links TRBV28 with TRBJ1-2, with D tentatively TRBD1 (5 bases). In germline, CDR1 is MDHEN, CDR2 SYDVKM. V gave up 6 bases and J gave up 4 bases, with 15 bases separating them. The CDR3 runs 14 residues. CDR3 region: CASRSRVRGYGYTF. CDR3 nucleotide sequence: TGTGCCAGCAGAAGCAGGGTGCGGGGCTATGGCTACACCTTC.

This sequence joins TRBV28 and TRBJ1-3; the D gene is possibly TRBD1 (6 bases). The CDR3 is made up of 12 amino acids. Germline-derived CDR1 and CDR2 are MDHEN and SYDVKM. Trimming cost V 6 bases and J 7 bases, with 10 bases left between them. The DNA for the CDR3 is TGTGCCAGCAGGGCGGGGGCGAACACCATATATTTT. Residues: CASRAGANTIYF.

V gene TRBV6-8 combines with J gene TRBJ2-5; D not resolved. The CDR3 extends over 14 amino acids. The V gene lost 2 bases and the J gene lost 5 bases, with 12 bases spanning the gap. CDR1 is MNHGY, CDR2 SAAAGT, per germline. CDR3 protein: CASSYRWGTETQYF. The CDR3 DNA is TGTGCCAGCAGTTACAGGTGGGGTACCGAGACCCAGTACTTC.

This clone was counted ten times or more. The chain links TRBV27 to TRBJ1-2, with TRBD1 matching 8 bases. After removal of 8 bases from V and 7 bases from J, the junction contained 12 bases not matched to a gene. Germline-derived CDR1 and CDR2 are MNHEY and SMNVEV (reference sequence). CDR3 length: 14 amino acids. CDR3 sequence reads: CASSAETGASGYTF. In nucleotides, the CDR3 is TGTGCCAGCTCTGCCGAGACAGGGGCGTCTGGCTACACCTTC.

The chain couples TRBV25-1 to TRBJ1-5; unclear D gene. Trimming took off 3 bases at V and 9 bases at J, with 6 bases between the two ends. CDR1 MGHDK and CDR2 SYGVNS come from the germline V gene. This CDR3 is 11 amino acids long. The CDR3 region has the DNA TGTGCCAGCAGTGACTCAGGGCCCCAGCATTTT. It yields the protein CASSDSGPQHF.

The chain couples TRBV6-1 to TRBJ1-2; 8 bases line up with TRBD1. The V gene end was trimmed by 2 bases and the J gene end by 7 bases; junction bases not matched to a gene: 3. Germline loops: CDR1 MNHNS, CDR2 SASEGT. There are 13 residues in the CDR3. CDR3 sequence: CASSEQGASGYTF. The CDR3 nucleotides read TGTGCCAGCAGTGAACAGGGGGCTAGTGGCTACACCTTC.

This clone was picked up a small number of times. V usage is TRBV29-1 and J usage is TRBJ1-2; the match to TRBD1 covers 8 bases. The V gene end was trimmed by 3 bases and the J gene end by 6 bases; junction bases not matched to a gene: 3. CDR1 is SQVTM, CDR2 ANQGSEA, per germline. CDR3 length equals 12 residues. CDR3 region: CSVEGRGHGYTF. CDR3 DNA sequence: TGCAGCGTTGAGGGCAGGGGGCATGGCTACACCTTC.

The chain employs TRBV4-1 and TRBJ1-5, with D possibly TRBD1 on 5 matching bases. Germline V gene data show CDR1 as MGHRA and CDR2 as YSYEKL. This CDR3 contains 13 residues. V gave up 4 bases and J gave up 7 bases, with 11 bases separating them. The CDR3 reads CASSRGVGQPQHF. CDR3 nucleotides: TGCGCCAGCAGCCGGGGGGTGGGGCAGCCCCAGCATTTT.

The gene calls are TRBV9 and TRBJ2-5, with D uncertain. Germline CDR1 is SGDLS and CDR2 is YYNGEE. Deletions cut 0 bases from V and 3 bases from J, with 12 bases between. There are 15 residues in the CDR3. CDR3 loop: CASSVGVRTEETQYF. The CDR3 region has the DNA TGTGCCAGCAGCGTAGGGGTTAGAACCGAAGAGACCCAGTACTTC.

For the CDR3, the DNA is TGTGCCAGCAGCTTAGACGGGACAGATGAAAAACTGTTTTTT. Translation gives CASSLDGTDEKLFF. This chain joins TRBV7-2 and TRBJ1-4; TRBD1 agrees at 7 bases. Losses at the gene ends were 1 base for V and 6 bases for J; bases not matched to a gene: 2. Germline V lookup: CDR1 SGHTA, CDR2 FQGNSA. The CDR3 is 14 residues long. The whole variable domain, filled in from reference TRBV7-2 and TRBJ1-4, reads GAGVSQSPSNKVTEKGKDVELRCDPISGHTALYWYRQSLGQGLEFLIYFQGNSAPDKSGLPSDRFSAERTGGSVSTLTIQRTQQEDSAVYLCASSLDGTDEKLFFGSGTQLSVL.

J is TRBJ1-1 and V is TRBV28; 8 nucleotides line up with TRBD1. J lost 3 bases, V lost 5 bases, and 8 bases had no gene match. Germline assignment: CDR1 MDHEN and CDR2 SYDVKM. The CDR3 covers 15 residues. The CDR3 here is CASSQRQGLYTEAFF. The DNA for the CDR3 is TGTGCCAGCAGTCAACGACAGGGGCTATACACTGAAGCTTTCTTT.

V gene TRBV2 combines with J gene TRBJ2-7; no reliable D call. The CDR3 runs 15 residues. Deletions cut 4 bases from V and 3 bases from J, with 16 bases between. CDR1 and CDR2 (germline): SNHLY, FYNNEI. CDR3 residues: CASSVSKVQDYEQYF. In nucleotides, the CDR3 is TGTGCCAGCAGTGTCTCGAAGGTCCAGGACTACGAGCAGTACTTC.

The V and J genes are TRBV5-6 and TRBJ2-1, with TRBD2 matching 10 bases. Trimming cost V 4 bases and J 3 bases; bases outside gene matches: 7. The V gene's germline CDR1 is SGHDT and CDR2 YYEEEE. The length of the CDR3 is 16 residues. CDR3 amino acids: CASSADSGRIYNEQFF. The CDR3 region has the DNA TGTGCCAGCAGCGCGGATAGCGGGAGGATCTACAATGAGCAGTTCTTC.

This clone came up a few times. In nucleotides, the CDR3 is TGCGCCAGCAGTGTTTCGGGGGGGAGCGGGGCAGATACGCAGTATTTT. It specifies CASSVSGGSGADTQYF. V gene TRBV10-2 combines with J gene TRBJ2-3; 8 nucleotides line up with TRBD2. The CDR3 has 16 amino acids. J lost 4 bases, V lost 4 bases, and 10 bases had no gene match. Germline CDR1 and CDR2: WSHSY and SAAADI.

The V gene is TRBV11-3, the J gene TRBJ2-7, with D hard to call. The V gene's germline CDR1 is SGHNT and CDR2 YENEEA. Trimming left V 3 bases short and J 7 bases short, with 10 bases between. The CDR3 runs 12 residues. CDR3 sequence reads: CASSLFGQEQYF. In DNA, the CDR3 is TGTGCCAGCAGCTTGTTCGGGCAAGAGCAGTACTTC.

A word on this clone: Other DNA sequences within the sample encode an identical CDR3. The V gene is TRBV5-1, the J gene TRBJ2-7, with TRBD1 matching over 9 bases. The V gene's germline CDR1 is SGHRS and CDR2 YFSETQ. CDR3 length equals 15 residues. With 0 bases clipped from V and 2 bases from J, the junction kept 3 bases outside the gene matches. CDR3 amino acids: CASSLAGTGTYEQYF. CDR3 bases: TGCGCCAGCAGCTTGGCCGGGACAGGGACCTACGAGCAGTACTTC. Based on the CDR3 plus reference TRBV5-1 and TRBJ2-7, the full variable domain is KAGVTQTPRYLIKTRGQQVTLSCSPISGHRSVSWYQQTPGQGLQFLFEYFSETQRNKGNFPGRFSGRQFSNSRSEMNVSTLELGDSALYLCASSLAGTGTYEQYFGPGTRLTVT.

V and J are TRBV10-3 and TRBJ1-2, with 8 nucleotides matching TRBD1. This CDR3 has 14 amino acids. The V gene's germline CDR1 is ENHRY and CDR2 SYGVKD. The ends lost 10 bases at V and 0 bases at J; junction bases unmatched: 7. Here the CDR3 DNA reads TGTGCCACCACGGGGACAGGAGCTAACTATGGCTACACCTTC. Protein product: CATTGTGANYGYTF.

The table lists this clone with a few counts. The same CDR3 is also encoded by other DNA sequences in this sample. This chain joins TRBV18 and TRBJ2-7, with 7 nucleotides matching TRBD1. Germline CDR1 and CDR2: KGHSH and LQKENI. The CDR3 is 13 residues long. Trimming cost V 6 bases and J 2 bases; bases outside gene matches: 4. CDR3 nucleotide sequence: TGTGCCAGCTCGCGACAGGGCCCCTACGAGCAGTACTTC. Translating gives CASSRQGPYEQYF.

This clone was counted between two and nine times. The chain has TRBV15 and TRBJ1-1; maybe TRBD1 (5 bases). V gave up 3 bases and J gave up 2 bases, with 16 bases separating them. Germline V gene lookup returns CDR1 LNHNV and CDR2 YYDKDF (reference sequence). The CDR3 consists of 16 residues. The CDR3 region has the DNA TGTGCCACCAGCAGGGGGAGGGGAAAGGGAAACACTGAAGCTTTCTTT. This encodes CATSRGRGKGNTEAFF.

The genes are TRBV2 and TRBJ2-1, with D possibly being TRBD2 (6 bases). Germline loops: CDR1 SNHLY, CDR2 FYNNEI. With 2 bases removed from V and 3 bases from J, the gap between germline ends came to 8 bases. The length of the CDR3 is 14 residues. The CDR3, as DNA: TGTGCCAGCAGTGAAAGGCGGGACTACAATGAGCAGTTCTTC. Encoded protein: CASSERRDYNEQFF.

The chain employs TRBV6-5 and TRBJ2-1, with 10 nucleotides matching TRBD2. The CDR3 is 16 residues long. Trimming cost V 4 bases and J 7 bases; bases outside gene matches: 10. The V gene's germline CDR1 is MNHEY and CDR2 SVGAGI. As DNA, the CDR3 is TGTGCCAGCAGTTTACTCCGGACTAGCGGAAGTAATGAGCAGTTCTTC. Its translation: CASSLLRTSGSNEQFF.

V is TRBV6-6 and J is TRBJ1-3; unclear D gene. This CDR3 has 13 amino acids. Germline-derived CDR1 and CDR2 are MNHNY and SVGAGI (reference sequence). Trimming pared 5 bases from V and 9 bases from J, leaving 14 bases between. Here the CDR3 DNA reads TGTGCCAGCAGTACAGCGATTCATCCCACCATATATTTT. Translated: CASSTAIHPTIYF.

This rearrangement joins TRBV6-6 to TRBJ2-1; a weak D match, TRBD2 (6 bases). Germline V gene data show CDR1 as MNHNY and CDR2 as SVGAGI (reference sequence). V lost 7 bases and J lost 7, with 11 bases in between. The CDR3 runs 12 residues. CDR3: CASTTRGNEQFF. CDR3 in DNA: TGTGCCAGCACAACCCGGGGGAATGAGCAGTTCTTC.